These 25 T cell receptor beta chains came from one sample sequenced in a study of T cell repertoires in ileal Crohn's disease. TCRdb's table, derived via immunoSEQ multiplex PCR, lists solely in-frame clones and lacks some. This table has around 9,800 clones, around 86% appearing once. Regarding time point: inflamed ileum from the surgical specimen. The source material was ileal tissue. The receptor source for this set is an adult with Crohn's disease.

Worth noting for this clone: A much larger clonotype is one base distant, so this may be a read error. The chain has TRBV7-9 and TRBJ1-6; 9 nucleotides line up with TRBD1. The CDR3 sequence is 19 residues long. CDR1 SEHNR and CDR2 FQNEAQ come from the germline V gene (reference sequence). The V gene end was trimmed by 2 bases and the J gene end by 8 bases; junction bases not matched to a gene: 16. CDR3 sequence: CASSLLGGGTGRIHSPLHF. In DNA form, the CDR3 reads TGTGCCAGCAGCTTATTAGGAGGGGGGACAGGGCGCATTCATTCACCCCTCCACTTT.

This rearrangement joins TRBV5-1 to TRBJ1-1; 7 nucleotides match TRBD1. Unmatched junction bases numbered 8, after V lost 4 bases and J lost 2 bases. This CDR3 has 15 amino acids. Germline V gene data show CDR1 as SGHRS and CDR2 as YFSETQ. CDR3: CASSPAGTANTEAFF. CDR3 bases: TGCGCCAGCAGCCCCGCCGGGACAGCCAACACTGAAGCTTTCTTT.

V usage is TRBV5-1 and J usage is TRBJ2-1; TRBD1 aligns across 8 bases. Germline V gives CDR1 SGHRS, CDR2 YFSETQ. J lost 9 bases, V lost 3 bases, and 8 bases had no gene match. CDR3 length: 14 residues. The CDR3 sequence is CASSSDLQGGEQFF. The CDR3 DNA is TGCGCCAGCAGCTCGGACTTACAGGGGGGTGAGCAGTTCTTC.

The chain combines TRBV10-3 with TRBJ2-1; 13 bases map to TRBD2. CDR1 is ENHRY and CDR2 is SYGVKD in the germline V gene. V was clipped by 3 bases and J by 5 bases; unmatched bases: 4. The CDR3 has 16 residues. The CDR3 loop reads CAISDQGTSGNNEQFF. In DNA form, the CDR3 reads TGTGCCATCAGTGACCAAGGGACTAGCGGGAACAATGAGCAGTTCTTC.

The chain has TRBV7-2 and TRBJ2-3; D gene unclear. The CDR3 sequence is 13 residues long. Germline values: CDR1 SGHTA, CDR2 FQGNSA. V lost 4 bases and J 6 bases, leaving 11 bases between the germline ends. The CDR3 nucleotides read TGTGCCAGCAGCTCAACCCCTCGGGATACGCAGTATTTT. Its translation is CASSSTPRDTQYF.

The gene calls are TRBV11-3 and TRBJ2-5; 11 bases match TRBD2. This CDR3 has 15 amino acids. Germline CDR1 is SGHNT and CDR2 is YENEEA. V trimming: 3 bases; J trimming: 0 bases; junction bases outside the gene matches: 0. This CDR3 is CASSLGLADQETQYF. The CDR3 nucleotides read TGTGCCAGCAGCTTGGGACTAGCGGACCAAGAGACCCAGTACTTC.

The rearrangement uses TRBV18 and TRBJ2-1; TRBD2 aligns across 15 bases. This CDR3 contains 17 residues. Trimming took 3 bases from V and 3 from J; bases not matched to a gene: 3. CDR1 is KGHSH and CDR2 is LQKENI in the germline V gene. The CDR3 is CASSPGLAGGFYNEQFF. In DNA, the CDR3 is TGTGCCAGCTCACCGGGACTAGCGGGAGGCTTCTACAATGAGCAGTTCTTC.

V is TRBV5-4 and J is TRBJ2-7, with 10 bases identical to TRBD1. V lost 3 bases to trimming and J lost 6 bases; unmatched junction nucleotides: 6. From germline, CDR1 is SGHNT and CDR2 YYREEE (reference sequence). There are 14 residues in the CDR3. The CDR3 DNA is TGTGCCAGCAGCTATTGGACAGGGGGAGCCGAGCAGTACTTC. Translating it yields CASSYWTGGAEQYF.

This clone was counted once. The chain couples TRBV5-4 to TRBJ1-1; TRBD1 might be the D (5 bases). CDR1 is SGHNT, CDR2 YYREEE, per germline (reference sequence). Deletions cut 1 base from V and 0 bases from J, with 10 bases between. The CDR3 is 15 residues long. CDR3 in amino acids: CASSLSAGLNTEAFF. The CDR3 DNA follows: TGTGCCAGCAGCTTGTCGGCAGGGTTGAACACTGAAGCTTTCTTT.

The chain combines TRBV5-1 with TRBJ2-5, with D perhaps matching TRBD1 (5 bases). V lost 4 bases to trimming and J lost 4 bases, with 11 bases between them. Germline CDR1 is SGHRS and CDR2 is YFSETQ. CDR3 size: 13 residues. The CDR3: CASSTRRGETQYF. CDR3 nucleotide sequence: TGCGCCAGCAGCACACGTAGGGGAGAGACCCAGTACTTC.

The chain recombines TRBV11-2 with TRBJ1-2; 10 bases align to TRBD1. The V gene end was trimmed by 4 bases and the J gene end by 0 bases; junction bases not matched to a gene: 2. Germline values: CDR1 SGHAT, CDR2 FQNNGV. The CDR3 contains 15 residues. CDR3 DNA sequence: TGTGCCAGCAGCTGGGACAGGGGAGCTAACTATGGCTACACCTTC. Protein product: CASSWDRGANYGYTF.

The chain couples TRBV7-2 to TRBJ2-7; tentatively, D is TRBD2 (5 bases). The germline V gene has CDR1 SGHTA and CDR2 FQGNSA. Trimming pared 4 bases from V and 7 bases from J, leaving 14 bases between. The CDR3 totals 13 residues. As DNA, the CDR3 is TGTGCCAGCAGCTCCTCCCGAGGCGGGGAGCAGTACTTC. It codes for CASSSSRGGEQYF.

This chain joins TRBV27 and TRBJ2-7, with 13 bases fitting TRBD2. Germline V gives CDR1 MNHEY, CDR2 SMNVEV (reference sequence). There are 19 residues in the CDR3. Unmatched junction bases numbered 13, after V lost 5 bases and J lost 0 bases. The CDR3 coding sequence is TGTGCCAGCAGTCCTCGGCGGACTAGCGGGAGCCGCAGCTCCTACGAGCAGTACTTC. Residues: CASSPRRTSGSRSSYEQYF.

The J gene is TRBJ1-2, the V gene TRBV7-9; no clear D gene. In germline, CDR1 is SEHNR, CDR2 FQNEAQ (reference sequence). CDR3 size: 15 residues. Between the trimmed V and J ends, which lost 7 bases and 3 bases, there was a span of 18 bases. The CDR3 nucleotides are TGTGCCAGCACCCATTGGGGAGGGTATTACTATGGCTACACCTTC. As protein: CASTHWGGYYYGYTF.

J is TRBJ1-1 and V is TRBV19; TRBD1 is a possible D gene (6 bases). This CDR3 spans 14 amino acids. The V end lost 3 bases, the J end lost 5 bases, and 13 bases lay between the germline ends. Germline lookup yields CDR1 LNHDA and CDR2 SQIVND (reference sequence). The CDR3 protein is CASSIQGPRTEAFF. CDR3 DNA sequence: TGTGCCAGTAGTATCCAGGGGCCAAGGACTGAAGCTTTCTTT.

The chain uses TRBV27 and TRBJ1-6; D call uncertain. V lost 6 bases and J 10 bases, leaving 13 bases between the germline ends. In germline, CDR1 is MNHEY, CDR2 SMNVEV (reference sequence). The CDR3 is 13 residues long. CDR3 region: CASRALGGSPLHF. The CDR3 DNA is TGTGCCAGCAGAGCCCTAGGTGGCTCACCCCTCCACTTT.

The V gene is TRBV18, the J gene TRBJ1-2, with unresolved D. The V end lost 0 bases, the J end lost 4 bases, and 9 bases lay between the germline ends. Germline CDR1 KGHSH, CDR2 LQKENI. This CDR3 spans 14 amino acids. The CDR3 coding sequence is TGTGCCAGCTCACCACCCCAGGCCCTCTATGGCTACACCTTC. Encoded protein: CASSPPQALYGYTF.

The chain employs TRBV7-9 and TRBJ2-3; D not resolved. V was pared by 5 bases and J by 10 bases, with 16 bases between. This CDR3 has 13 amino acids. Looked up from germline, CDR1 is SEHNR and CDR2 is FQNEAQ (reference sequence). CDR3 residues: CASSPEQLPPQYF. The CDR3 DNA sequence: TGTGCCAGCAGCCCCGAGCAGTTGCCCCCGCAGTATTTT.

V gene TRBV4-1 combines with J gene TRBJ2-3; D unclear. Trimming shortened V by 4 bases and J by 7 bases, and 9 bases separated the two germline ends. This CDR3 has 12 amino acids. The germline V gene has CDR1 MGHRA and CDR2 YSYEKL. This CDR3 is CASSPAKNTQYF. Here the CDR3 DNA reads TGCGCCAGCAGCCCAGCCAAGAATACGCAGTATTTT.

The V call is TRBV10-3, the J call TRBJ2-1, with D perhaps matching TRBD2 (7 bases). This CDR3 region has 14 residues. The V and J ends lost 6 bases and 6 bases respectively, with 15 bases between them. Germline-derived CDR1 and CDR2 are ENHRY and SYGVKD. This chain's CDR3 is CAISPVGGGNEQFF. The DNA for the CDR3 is TGTGCCATCAGCCCAGTGGGAGGGGGCAATGAGCAGTTCTTC.

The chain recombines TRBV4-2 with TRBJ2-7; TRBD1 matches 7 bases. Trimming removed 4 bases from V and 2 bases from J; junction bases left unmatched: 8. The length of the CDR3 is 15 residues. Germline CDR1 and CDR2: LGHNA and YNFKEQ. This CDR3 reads CASSPGTAATYEQYF. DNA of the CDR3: TGTGCCAGCAGCCCCGGGACAGCGGCCACCTACGAGCAGTACTTC.

Written as DNA, the CDR3 is TGTGCCAGCAGTTTCATCGGGACGAACACCGGGGAGCTGTTTTTT. This codes for CASSFIGTNTGELFF. The J gene is TRBJ2-2, the V gene TRBV28; perhaps TRBD2 as D (5 bases). The CDR3 is made up of 15 amino acids. The germline gives CDR1 MDHEN, CDR2 SYDVKM. V shed 3 bases and J shed 0 bases, with 8 bases lying between them.

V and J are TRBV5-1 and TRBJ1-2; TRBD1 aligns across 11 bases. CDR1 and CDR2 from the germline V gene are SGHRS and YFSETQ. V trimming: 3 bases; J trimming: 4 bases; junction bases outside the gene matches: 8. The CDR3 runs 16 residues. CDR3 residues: CASSSGQGAISYGYTF. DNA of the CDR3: TGCGCCAGCAGCTCCGGACAGGGGGCAATCAGCTATGGCTACACCTTC.

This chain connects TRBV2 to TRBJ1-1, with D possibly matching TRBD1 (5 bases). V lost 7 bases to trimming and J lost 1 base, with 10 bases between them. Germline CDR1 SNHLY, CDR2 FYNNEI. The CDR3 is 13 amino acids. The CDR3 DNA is TGTGCCAGCAAGGGGCAGCCGAACACTGAAGCTTTCTTT. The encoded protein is CASKGQPNTEAFF.

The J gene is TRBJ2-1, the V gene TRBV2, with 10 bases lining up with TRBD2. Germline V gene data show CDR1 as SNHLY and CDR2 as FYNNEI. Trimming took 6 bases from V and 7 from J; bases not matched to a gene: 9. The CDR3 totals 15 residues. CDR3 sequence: CASRFLAGVVNEQFF. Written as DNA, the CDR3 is TGTGCCAGCAGGTTTCTAGCGGGAGTTGTGAATGAGCAGTTCTTC.